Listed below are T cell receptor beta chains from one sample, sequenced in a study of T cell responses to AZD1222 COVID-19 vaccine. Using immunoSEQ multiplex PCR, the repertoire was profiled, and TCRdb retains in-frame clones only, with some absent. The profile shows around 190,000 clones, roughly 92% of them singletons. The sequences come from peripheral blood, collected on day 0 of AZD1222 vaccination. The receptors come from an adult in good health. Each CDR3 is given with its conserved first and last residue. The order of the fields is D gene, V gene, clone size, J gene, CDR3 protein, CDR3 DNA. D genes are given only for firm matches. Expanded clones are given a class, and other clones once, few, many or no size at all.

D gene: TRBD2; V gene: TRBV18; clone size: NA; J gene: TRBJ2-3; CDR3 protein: CASSPGLAETDTQYF; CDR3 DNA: TGTGCCAGCTCACCTGGACTAGCGGAGACAGATACGCAGTATTTT
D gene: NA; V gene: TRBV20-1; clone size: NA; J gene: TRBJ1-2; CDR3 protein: CSARDNYGYTF; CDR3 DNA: TGCAGTGCCAGGGACAACTATGGCTACACCTTC
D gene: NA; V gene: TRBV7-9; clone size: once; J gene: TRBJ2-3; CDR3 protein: CASSLAPRGSVDTQYF; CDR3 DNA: TGTGCCAGCAGCTTAGCGCCACGGGGGAGTGTGGATACGCAGTATTTT
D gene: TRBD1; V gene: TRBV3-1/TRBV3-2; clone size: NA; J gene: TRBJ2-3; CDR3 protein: CASSLSVGGGTDTQYF; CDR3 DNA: TGTGCCAGCAGCCTCTCCGTAGGGGGCGGCACAGATACGCAGTATTTT
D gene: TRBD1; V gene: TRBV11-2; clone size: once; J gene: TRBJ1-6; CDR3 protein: CASSRTGTGVNSPLHF; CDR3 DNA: TGTGCCAGCAGCCGGACCGGGACAGGGGTAAATTCACCCCTCCACTTT
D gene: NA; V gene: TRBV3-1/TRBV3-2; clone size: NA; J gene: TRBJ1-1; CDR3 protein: CASSQVSNTEAFF; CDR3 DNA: TGTGCCAGCAGCCAAGTAAGTAACACTGAAGCTTTCTTT
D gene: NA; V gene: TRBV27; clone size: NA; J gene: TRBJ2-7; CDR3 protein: CASSFGGREQYF; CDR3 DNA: TGTGCCAGCAGTTTTGGAGGACGCGAGCAGTACTTC
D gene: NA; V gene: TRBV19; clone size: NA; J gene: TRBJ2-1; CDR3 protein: CASSPRRGRSYNEQFF; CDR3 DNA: TGTGCCAGTAGTCCCCGGCGGGGAAGGTCCTACAATGAGCAGTTCTTC
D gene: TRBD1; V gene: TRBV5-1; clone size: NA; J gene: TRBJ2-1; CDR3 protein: CASSFTPGGAIPFVSYNEQFF; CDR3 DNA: TGCGCCAGCAGCTTTACACCAGGGGGCGCAATCCCTTTTGTCTCCTACAATGAGCAGTTCTTC
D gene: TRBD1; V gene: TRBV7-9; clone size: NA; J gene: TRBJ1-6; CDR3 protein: CASSFSRTGTGSPLHF; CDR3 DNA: TGTGCCAGCAGCTTTAGCAGGACAGGGACAGGATCACCCCTCCACTTT
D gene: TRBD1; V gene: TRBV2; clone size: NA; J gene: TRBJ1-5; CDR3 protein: CASSTGTGREPQHF; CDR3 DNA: TGTGCCAGCTCCACCGGGACAGGGAGGGAGCCCCAGCATTTT
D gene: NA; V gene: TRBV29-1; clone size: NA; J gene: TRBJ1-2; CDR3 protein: CSVDSRHYGYTF; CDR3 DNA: TGCAGCGTTGATTCCCGACACTATGGCTACACCTTC
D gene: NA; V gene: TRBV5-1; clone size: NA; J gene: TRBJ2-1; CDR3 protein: CASSPSPRHPGNEQFF; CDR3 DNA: TGCGCCAGCAGCCCGAGCCCCCGACACCCAGGGAATGAGCAGTTCTTC
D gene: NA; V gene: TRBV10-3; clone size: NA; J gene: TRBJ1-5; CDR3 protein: CAATPAFNQPQHF; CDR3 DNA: TGTGCCGCCACGCCGGCGTTCAATCAGCCCCAGCATTTT
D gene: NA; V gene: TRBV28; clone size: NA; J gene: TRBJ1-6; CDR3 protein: CASSPPGHRNSPLHF; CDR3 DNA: TGTGCCAGCAGTCCACCGGGACACCGTAATTCACCCCTCCACTTT
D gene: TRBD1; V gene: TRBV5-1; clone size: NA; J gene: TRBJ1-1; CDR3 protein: CASSWGPRGGTEAFF; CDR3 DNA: TGCGCCAGCAGCTGGGGCCCCAGGGGGGGGACTGAAGCTTTCTTT
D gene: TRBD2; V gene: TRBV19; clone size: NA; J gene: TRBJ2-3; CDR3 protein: CASSSMPLAGFDTQYF; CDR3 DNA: TGTGCCAGTAGTAGCATGCCACTAGCGGGTTTCGATACGCAGTATTTT
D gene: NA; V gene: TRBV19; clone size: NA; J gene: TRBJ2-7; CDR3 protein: CASGERYEQYF; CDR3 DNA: TGTGCCAGTGGTGAACGCTACGAGCAGTACTTC
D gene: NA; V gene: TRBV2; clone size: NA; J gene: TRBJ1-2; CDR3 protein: CASKDSPLNYGYTF; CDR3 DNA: TGTGCCAGCAAGGACAGCCCGTTAAACTATGGCTACACCTTC
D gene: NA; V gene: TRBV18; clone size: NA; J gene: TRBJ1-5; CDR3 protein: CASSPPVSQRGNQPQHF; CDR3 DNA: TGTGCCAGCTCACCACCGGTCTCACAGCGGGGGAATCAGCCCCAGCATTTT
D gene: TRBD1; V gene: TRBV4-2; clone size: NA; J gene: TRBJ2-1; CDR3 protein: CASSLQGEYNEQFF; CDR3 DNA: TGTGCCAGCAGCCTACAGGGGGAGTACAATGAGCAGTTCTTC
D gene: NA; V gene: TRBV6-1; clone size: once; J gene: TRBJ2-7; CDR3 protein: CASSEWLADYEQYF; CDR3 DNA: TGTGCCAGCAGTGAATGGCTAGCTGACTACGAGCAGTACTTC
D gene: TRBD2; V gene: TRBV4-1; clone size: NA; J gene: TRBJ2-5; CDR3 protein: CASSQRLAGTKETQYF; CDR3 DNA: TGCGCCAGCAGCCAGAGGTTAGCGGGGACAAAAGAGACCCAGTACTTC
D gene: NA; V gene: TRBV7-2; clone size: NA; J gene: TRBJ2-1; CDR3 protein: CASSLAKGGRFNEQFF; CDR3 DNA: TGTGCCAGCAGCTTAGCCAAAGGAGGACGGTTCAATGAGCAGTTCTTC
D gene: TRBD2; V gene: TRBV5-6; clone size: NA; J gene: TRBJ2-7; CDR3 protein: CASTPYGLAGGYEQYF; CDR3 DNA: TGTGCCAGCACCCCTTATGGACTAGCGGGGGGCTACGAGCAGTACTTC
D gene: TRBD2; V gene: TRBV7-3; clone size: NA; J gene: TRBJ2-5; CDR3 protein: CASSCTSGGAQETQYF; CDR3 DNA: TGTGCCAGCAGCTGCACTAGCGGGGGGGCCCAAGAGACCCAGTACTTC
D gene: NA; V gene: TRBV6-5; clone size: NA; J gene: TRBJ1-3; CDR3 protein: CASSQQVPSGNTIYF; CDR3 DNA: TGTGCCAGCAGTCAACAGGTCCCCTCTGGAAACACCATATATTTT
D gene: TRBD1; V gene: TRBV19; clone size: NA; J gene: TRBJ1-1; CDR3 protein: CASRWQGGTEAFF; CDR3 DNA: TGTGCCAGTAGGTGGCAGGGGGGTACTGAAGCTTTCTTT
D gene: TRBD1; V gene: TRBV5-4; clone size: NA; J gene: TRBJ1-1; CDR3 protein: CASSSQGAWTEAFF; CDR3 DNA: TGTGCCAGCAGCTCCCAGGGGGCCTGGACTGAAGCTTTCTTT
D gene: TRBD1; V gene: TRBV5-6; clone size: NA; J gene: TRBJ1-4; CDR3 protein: CASSTGQGWSEKLFF; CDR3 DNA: TGTGCCAGCAGCACCGGACAGGGATGGAGTGAAAAACTGTTTTTT
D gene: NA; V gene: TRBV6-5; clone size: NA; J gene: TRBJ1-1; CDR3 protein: CASSYRRDPATEAFF; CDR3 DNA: TGTGCCAGCAGTTACCGCAGGGATCCGGCCACTGAAGCTTTCTTT
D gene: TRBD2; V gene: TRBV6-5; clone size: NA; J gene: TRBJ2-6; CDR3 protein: CAGLAGWSGANVLTF; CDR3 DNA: TGTGCAGGACTAGCGGGGTGGTCAGGGGCCAACGTCCTGACTTTC
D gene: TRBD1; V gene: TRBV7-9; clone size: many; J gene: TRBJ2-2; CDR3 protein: CASSFGLRDRDTGELFF; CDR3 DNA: TGTGCCAGCAGCTTCGGCCTTCGGGACAGGGACACCGGGGAGCTGTTTTTT
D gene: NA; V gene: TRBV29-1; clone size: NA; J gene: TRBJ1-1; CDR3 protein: CSVEWGRGTEAFF; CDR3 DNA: TGCAGCGTTGAATGGGGGAGGGGCACTGAAGCTTTCTTT
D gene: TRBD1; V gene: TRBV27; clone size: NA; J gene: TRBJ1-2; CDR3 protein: CASSLLGTAITQDGMNYGYTF; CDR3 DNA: TGTGCCAGCAGTTTACTAGGGACAGCGATAACCCAGGATGGGATGAACTATGGCTACACCTTC
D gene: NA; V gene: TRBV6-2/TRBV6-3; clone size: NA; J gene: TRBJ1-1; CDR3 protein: CASSSPLNTEAFF; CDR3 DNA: TGTGCCAGCAGCTCTCCCTTGAACACTGAAGCTTTCTTT
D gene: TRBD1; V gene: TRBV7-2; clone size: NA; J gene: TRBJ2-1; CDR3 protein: CASSLAPRQGGNEQFF; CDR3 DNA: TGTGCCAGCAGCTTAGCGCCCCGACAGGGTGGCAATGAGCAGTTCTTC
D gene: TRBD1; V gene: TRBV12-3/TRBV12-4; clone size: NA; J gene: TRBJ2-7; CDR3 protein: CASSRGRGYEQYF; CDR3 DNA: TGTGCCAGCAGCAGGGGGCGCGGTTACGAGCAGTACTTC
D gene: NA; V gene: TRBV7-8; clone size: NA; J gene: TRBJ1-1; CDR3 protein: CASSLVPGWAMNTEAFF; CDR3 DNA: TGTGCCAGCAGCTTAGTCCCAGGGTGGGCAATGAACACTGAAGCTTTCTTT
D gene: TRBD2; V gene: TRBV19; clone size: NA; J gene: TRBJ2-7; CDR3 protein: CASSLGTSAYEQYF; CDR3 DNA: TGTGCCAGTAGTCTCGGGACTAGCGCTTACGAGCAGTACTTC
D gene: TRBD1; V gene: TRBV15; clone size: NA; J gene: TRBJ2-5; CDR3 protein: CATSRNRGRETQYF; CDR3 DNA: TGTGCCACTTCCCGTAACAGGGGGAGAGAGACCCAGTACTTC
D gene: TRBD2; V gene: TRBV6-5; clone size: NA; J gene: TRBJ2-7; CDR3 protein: CASSYSNGGGYEQYF; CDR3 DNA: TGTGCCAGCAGTTACTCGAATGGGGGGGGCTACGAGCAGTACTTC
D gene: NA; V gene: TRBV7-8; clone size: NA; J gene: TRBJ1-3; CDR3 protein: CASSLQGVGNTIYF; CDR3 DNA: TGTGCCAGCAGCTTACAGGGAGTCGGAAACACCATATATTTT
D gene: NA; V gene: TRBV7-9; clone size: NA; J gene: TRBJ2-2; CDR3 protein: CASSLARSVNTGELFF; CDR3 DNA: TGTGCCAGCAGCTTAGCGCGTTCTGTGAACACCGGGGAGCTGTTTTTT
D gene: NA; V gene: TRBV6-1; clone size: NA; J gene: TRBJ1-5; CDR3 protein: CASSEGQYSNQPQHF; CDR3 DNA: TGTGCCAGCAGTGAAGGGCAATATAGCAATCAGCCCCAGCATTTT
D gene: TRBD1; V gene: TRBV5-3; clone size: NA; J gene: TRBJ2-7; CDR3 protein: CARRSDRDRRYEQYF; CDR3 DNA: TGTGCCAGAAGGTCCGACAGGGACCGCCGCTACGAGCAGTACTTC
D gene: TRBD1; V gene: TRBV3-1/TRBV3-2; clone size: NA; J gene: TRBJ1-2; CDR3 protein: CASSRPGQGALFGYTF; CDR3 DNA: TGTGCCAGCAGCCGTCCGGGACAGGGGGCTTTATTCGGCTACACCTTC
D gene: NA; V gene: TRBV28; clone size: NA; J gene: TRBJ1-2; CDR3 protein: CASSSGTTPYGYTF; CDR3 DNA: TGTGCCAGCAGTTCGGGGACCACGCCGTATGGCTACACCTTC
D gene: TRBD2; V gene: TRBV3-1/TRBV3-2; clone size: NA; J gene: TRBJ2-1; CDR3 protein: CASRTGGNEQFF; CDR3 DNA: TGTGCCAGCAGGACGGGGGGGAATGAGCAGTTCTTC
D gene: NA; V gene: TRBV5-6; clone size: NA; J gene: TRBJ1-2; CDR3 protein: CASSLNGNYGYTF; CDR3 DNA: TGTGCCAGCAGCTTGAACGGAAACTATGGCTACACCTTC
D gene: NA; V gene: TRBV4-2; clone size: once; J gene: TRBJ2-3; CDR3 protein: CASSQGLVGDTQYF; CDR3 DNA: TGTGCCAGCAGCCAAGGACTAGTGGGAGATACGCAGTATTTT
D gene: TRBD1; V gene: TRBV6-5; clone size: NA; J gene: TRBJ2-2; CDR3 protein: CASSTGTGALFF; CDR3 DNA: TGTGCCAGCAGTACAGGGACAGGGGCGCTGTTTTTT
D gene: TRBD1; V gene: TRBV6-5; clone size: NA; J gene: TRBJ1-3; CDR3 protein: CAGGTDQISGNTIYF; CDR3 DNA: TGTGCCGGAGGGACAGATCAAATCTCTGGAAACACCATATATTTT
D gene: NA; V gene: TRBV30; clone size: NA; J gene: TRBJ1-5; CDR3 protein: CAWRPGTGNLYSNQPQHF; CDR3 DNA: TGTGCCTGGCGCCCGGGGACGGGAAATCTCTATAGCAATCAGCCCCAGCATTTT
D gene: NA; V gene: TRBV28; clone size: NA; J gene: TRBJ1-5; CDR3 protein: CASSFAGHQPQHF; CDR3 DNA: TGTGCCAGCAGTTTCGCGGGTCATCAGCCCCAGCATTTT
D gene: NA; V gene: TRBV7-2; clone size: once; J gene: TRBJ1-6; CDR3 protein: CASSPGTTNSPLHF; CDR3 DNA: TGTGCCAGCAGCCCGGGGACAACTAATTCACCCCTCCACTTT